This passage covers 18 T cell receptor beta chains from one sample sequenced in a study of early T cells in non-severe SARS-CoV-2 infection. TCRdb redid the calling of the 5' RACE reads with MiXCR, one entry per CDR3 protein. This table has 100,000 to 140,000 distinct CDR3 sequences, around 10% appearing once. The sample taken for sequencing was whole blood. The receptors shown here come from an adult who was a healthcare worker with PCR-confirmed SARS-CoV-2 infection or an uninfected control (not recorded which).

V gene TRBV24-1 combines with J gene TRBJ2-2, with no clear D. Trimming took off 8 bases at V and 3 bases at J, with 6 bases between the two ends. Germline V gene data show CDR1 as KGHDR and CDR2 as SFDVKD. The CDR3 consists of 12 residues. The CDR3 spells CATISYTGELFF. CDR3 DNA: TGTGCCACCATTTCTTACACCGGGGAGCTGTTTTTT.

This clonotype was picked up many times. The chain joins TRBV12-3 or TRBV12-4 to TRBJ2-1; D is perhaps TRBD1 (5 bases). Trimming took off 5 bases at V and 1 base at J, with 12 bases between the two ends. There are 15 residues in the CDR3. The CDR3, as DNA: TGTGCCAGCAGTAAGACAGCTATGTCCTACAATGAGCAGTTCTTC. Its translation is CASSKTAMSYNEQFF.

The chain uses TRBV21-1 and TRBJ1-2; the DNA was not used to check the table's D call, TRBD1. TRBV21-1 is assigned pseudogene status. The CDR3 is made up of 14 amino acids. CDR3 in amino acids: CASSRTLKGSGYTF. The CDR3 DNA sequence: TGTGCCAGCAGCAGAACCCTGAAGGGCAGCGGCTACACCTTC.

This clonotype was detected a few times. The chain combines TRBV5-8 with TRBJ2-3; 11 bases map to TRBD2. The germline V gene encodes CDR1 SGHTS and CDR2 YDEGEE. Trimming cost V 4 bases and J 6 bases; bases outside gene matches: 10. The CDR3 is 16 residues long. CDR3 nucleotide sequence: TGTGCCAGCAGCGAACTCTTACTAGCGGGAGTGGATACGCAGTATTTT. The encoded protein is CASSELLLAGVDTQYF.

Concerning this clonotype: Germline and junction disagree at one end, which may indicate a read error. The chain links TRBV4-3 to TRBJ2-7, with TRBD2 matching over 10 bases. Germline V gene sequence: CDR1 LGHNA, CDR2 YSLEER. The CDR3 contains 17 residues. CDR3 DNA sequence: TGCACCAGCAGCCAAGATTTGGGGTCCAGCGGGAGGGGTGAGCAGTACTTC. It translates to CTSSQDLGSSGRGEQYF.

This clonotype was detected only a few times. V gene TRBV7-2 combines with J gene TRBJ2-3; TRBD2 matches 8 bases. V trimming: 3 bases; J trimming: 2 bases; junction bases outside the gene matches: 4. Germline CDR1 and CDR2: SGHTA and FQGNSA. This CDR3 has 15 amino acids. The CDR3 spells CASSLVAGHTDTQYF. In DNA, the CDR3 is TGTGCCAGCAGCTTGGTAGCGGGACACACAGATACGCAGTATTTT.

V is TRBV28 and J is TRBJ2-7; D is unresolved. The V and J ends lost 3 bases and 0 bases respectively, with 9 bases between them. Germline V lookup: CDR1 MDHEN, CDR2 SYDVKM. The CDR3 extends over 14 amino acids. The CDR3 DNA reads as TGTGCCAGCAGTTTTGTAGATAGCTCCTACGAGCAGTACTTC. It codes for CASSFVDSSYEQYF.

Only a few counts were recorded for this clonotype. The CDR3 DNA is TGCAGTGCCACGAGGGAGGGGATATATAGCAATCAGCCCCAGCATTTT. This gives the protein CSATREGIYSNQPQHF. The gene calls are TRBV20-1 and TRBJ1-5; tentatively, D is TRBD1 (5 bases). V lost 6 bases, J lost 0 bases, and 18 bases lay in between. The germline CDR1 and CDR2 sequences are DFQATT and SNEGSKA (reference sequence). This CDR3 contains 16 residues.

The rearrangement links TRBV20-1 to TRBJ2-2; unclear D gene. Germline V lookup: CDR1 DFQATT, CDR2 SNEGSKA (reference sequence). Trimming stripped 6 bases from V and 4 bases from J, with 12 bases between. The CDR3 has 13 residues. The CDR3 bases are TGCAGTGCAGGATTGGGTCGCACCGGGGAGCTGTTTTTT. Translating it yields CSAGLGRTGELFF.

The chain recombines TRBV9 with TRBJ1-1; a possible D gene is TRBD1 (5 bases). Germline V gene data show CDR1 as SGDLS and CDR2 as YYNGEE. The CDR3 covers 13 residues. V was shortened by 0 bases and J by 5 bases, with 8 bases between the two germline ends. The CDR3: CASSVGGETEAFF. CDR3 nucleotides: TGTGCCAGCAGCGTAGGAGGGGAAACTGAAGCTTTCTTT.

This sequence joins TRBV10-3 and TRBJ2-1; the D gene is possibly TRBD2 (6 bases). Germline values: CDR1 ENHRY, CDR2 SYGVKD. V was cut by 0 bases and J by 2 bases, with 14 bases left in between. CDR3 size: 17 residues. As DNA, the CDR3 is TGTGCCATCAGTGAGTCTGGAGGGCCCACGCCCTACAATGAGCAGTTCTTC. This gives the protein CAISESGGPTPYNEQFF.

This clonotype was observed many times. The chain has TRBV7-2 and TRBJ1-1; D gene uncertain. CDR1 is SGHTA, CDR2 FQGNSA, per germline. The CDR3 runs to 14 residues. The V end was cut by 4 bases, the J end by 5 bases, with 14 bases between. CDR3 DNA sequence: TGTGCCAGCAGCTCCCCCGGGAAACGAACTGAAGCTTTCTTT. Translating it yields CASSSPGKRTEAFF. Supplemented by reference TRBV7-2 and TRBJ1-1, the full variable domain reads GAGVSQSPSNKVTEKGKDVELRCDPISGHTALYWYRQSLGQGLEFLIYFQGNSAPDKSGLPSDRFSAERTGGSVSTLTIQRTQQEDSAVYLCASSSPGKRTEAFFGQGTRLTVV.

V and J are TRBV3-2 and TRBJ1-1. TRBV3-2 has pseudogene status. There are 14 residues in the CDR3. CDR3 region: CASSPRLENTEAFF. Here the CDR3 DNA reads TGTGCCAGCAGCCCCAGGCTCGAGAACACTGAAGCTTTCTTT.

The chain is built from TRBV12-3 or TRBV12-4 and TRBJ2-3, with a weak D call TRBD2 (5 bases). The CDR3 is 16 amino acids. Trimming stripped 0 bases from V and 6 bases from J, with 16 bases between. The CDR3: CASSLAGRPTTDTQYF. CDR3 nucleotide sequence: TGTGCCAGCAGTTTAGCGGGGAGACCGACGACGGATACGCAGTATTTT.

The chain links TRBV14 to TRBJ2-1; 13 bases are a match to TRBD2. Looked up from germline, CDR1 is SGHDN and CDR2 is FVKESK. J gave up 7 bases and V 2 bases, and 8 bases lay outside the gene matches. The CDR3 spans 17 residues. The CDR3 here is CASSQSPGLAGVNEQFF. DNA of the CDR3: TGTGCCAGCAGCCAAAGCCCCGGACTAGCGGGAGTTAATGAGCAGTTCTTC.

The rearrangement uses TRBV21-1 and TRBJ1-1. TRBV21-1 is flagged as a pseudogene. This CDR3 has 11 residues. CDR3 nucleotides: TGTGCCAGCAGCATGGCGAGGACGGCTTTCTTT. Translation: CASSMARTAFF.

This clonotype was recorded many times. The chain is built from TRBV28 and TRBJ2-7; D is uncertain. V shed 8 bases and J shed 4 bases, with 9 bases lying between them. From germline, CDR1 is MDHEN and CDR2 SYDVKM. This CDR3 is built from 11 residues. CDR3 sequence: CASGPTYEQYF. In DNA form, the CDR3 reads TGTGCCAGCGGACCTACGTACGAGCAGTACTTC.

This chain connects TRBV29-1 to TRBJ2-7, with 9 positions matching TRBD1. Germline V gene sequence: CDR1 SQVTM, CDR2 ANQGSEA. Trimming cost V 8 bases and J 3 bases; bases outside gene matches: 8. The CDR3 loop spans 13 amino acids. The CDR3 DNA reads as TGCAGCATTTTAACAGGGGGCTTCTACGAGCAGTACTTC. Its protein product is CSILTGGFYEQYF.